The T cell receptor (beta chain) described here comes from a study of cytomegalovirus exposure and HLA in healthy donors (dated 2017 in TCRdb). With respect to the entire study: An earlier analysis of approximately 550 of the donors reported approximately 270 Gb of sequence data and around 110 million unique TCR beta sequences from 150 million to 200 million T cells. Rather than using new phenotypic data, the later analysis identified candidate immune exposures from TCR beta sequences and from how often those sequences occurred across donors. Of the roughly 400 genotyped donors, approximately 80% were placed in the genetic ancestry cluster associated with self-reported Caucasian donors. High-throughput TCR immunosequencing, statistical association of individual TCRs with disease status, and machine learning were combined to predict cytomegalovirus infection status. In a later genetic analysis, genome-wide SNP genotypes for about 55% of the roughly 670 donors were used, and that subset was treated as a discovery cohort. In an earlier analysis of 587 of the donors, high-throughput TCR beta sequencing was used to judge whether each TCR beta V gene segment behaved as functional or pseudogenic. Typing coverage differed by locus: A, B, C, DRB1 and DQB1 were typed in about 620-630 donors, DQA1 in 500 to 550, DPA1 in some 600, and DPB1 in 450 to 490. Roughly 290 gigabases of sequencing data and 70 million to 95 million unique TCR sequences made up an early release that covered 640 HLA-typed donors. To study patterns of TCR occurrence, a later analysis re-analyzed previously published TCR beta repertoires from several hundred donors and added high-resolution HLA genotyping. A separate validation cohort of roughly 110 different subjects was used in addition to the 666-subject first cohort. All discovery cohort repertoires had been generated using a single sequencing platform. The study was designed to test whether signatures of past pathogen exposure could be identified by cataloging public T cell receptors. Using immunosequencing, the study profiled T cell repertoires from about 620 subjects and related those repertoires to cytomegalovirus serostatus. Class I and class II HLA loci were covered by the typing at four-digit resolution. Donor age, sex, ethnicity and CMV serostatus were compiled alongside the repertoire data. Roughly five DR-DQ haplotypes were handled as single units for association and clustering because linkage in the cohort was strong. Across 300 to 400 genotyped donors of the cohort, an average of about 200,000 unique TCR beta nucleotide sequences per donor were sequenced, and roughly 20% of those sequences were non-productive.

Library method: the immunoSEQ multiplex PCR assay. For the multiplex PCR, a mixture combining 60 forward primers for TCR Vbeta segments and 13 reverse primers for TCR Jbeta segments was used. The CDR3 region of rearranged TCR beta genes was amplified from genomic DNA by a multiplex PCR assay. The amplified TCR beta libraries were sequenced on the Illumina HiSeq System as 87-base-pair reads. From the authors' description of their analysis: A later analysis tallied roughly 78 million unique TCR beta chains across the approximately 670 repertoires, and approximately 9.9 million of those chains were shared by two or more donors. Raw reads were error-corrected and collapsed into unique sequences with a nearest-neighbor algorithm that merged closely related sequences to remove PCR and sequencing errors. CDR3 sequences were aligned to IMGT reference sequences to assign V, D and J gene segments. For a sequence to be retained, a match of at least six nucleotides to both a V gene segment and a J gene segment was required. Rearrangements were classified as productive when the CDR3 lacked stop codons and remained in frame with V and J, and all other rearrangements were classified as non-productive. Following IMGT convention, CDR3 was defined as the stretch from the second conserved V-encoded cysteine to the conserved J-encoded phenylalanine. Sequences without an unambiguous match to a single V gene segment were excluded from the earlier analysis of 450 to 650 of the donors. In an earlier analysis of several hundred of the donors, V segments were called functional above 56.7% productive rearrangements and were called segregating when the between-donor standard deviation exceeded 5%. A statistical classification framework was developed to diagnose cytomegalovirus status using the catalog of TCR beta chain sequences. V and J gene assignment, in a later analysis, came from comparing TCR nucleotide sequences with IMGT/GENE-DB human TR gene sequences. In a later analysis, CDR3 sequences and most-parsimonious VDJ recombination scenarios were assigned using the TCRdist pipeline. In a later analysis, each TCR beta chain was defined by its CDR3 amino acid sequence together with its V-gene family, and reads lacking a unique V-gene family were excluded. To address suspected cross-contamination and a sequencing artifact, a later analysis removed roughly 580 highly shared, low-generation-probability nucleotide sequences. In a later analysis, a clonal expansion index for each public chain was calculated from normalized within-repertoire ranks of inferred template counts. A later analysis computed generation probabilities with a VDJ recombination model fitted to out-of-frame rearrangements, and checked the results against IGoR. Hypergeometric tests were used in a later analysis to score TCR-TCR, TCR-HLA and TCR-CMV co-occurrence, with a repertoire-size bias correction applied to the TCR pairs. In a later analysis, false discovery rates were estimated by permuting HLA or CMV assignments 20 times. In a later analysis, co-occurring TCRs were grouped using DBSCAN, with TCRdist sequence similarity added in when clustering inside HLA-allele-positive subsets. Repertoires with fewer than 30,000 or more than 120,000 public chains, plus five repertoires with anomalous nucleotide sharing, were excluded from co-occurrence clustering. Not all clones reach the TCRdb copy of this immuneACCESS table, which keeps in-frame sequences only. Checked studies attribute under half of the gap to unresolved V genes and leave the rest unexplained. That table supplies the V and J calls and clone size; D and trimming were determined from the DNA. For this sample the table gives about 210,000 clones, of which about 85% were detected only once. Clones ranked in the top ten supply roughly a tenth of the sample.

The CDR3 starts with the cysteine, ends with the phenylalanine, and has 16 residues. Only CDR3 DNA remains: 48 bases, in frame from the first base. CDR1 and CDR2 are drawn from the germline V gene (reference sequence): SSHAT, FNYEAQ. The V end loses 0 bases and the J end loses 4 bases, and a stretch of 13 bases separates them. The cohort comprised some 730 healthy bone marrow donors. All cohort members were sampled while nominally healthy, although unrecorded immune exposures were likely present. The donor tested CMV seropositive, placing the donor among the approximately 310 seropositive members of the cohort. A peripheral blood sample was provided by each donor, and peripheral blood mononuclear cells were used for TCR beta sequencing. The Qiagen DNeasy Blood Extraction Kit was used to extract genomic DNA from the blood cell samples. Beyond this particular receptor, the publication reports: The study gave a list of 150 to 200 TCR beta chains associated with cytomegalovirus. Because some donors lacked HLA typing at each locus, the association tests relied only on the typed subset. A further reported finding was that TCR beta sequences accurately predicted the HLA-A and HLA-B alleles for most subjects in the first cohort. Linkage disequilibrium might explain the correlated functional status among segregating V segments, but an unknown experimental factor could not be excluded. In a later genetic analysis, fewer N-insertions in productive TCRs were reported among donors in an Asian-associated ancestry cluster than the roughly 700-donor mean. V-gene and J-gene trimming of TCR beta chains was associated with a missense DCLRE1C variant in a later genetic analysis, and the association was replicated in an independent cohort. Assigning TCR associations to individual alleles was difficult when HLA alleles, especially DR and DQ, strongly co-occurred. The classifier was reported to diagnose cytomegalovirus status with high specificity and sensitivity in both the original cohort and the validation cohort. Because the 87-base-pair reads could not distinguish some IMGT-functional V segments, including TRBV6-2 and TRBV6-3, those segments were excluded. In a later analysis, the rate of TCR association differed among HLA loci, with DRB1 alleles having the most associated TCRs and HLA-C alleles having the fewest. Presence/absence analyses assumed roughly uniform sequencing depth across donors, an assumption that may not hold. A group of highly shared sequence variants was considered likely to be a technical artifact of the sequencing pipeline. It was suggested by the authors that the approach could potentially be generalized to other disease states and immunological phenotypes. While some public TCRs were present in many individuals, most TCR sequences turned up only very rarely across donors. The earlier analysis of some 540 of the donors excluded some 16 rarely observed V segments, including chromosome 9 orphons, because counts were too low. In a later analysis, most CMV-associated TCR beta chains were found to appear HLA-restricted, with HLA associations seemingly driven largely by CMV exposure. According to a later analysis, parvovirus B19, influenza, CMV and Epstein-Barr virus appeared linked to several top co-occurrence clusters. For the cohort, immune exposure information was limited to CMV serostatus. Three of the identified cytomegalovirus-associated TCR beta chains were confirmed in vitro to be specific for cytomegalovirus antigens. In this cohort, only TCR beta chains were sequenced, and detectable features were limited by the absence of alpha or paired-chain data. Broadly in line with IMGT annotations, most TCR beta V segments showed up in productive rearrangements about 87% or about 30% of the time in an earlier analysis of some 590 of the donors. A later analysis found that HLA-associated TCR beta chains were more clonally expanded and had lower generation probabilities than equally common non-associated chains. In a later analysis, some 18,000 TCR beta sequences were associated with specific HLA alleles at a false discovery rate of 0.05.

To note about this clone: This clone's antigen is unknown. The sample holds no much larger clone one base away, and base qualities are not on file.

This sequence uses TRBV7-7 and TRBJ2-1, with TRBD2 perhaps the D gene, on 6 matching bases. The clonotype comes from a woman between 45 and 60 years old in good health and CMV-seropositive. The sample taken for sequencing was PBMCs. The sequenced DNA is TGTGCCAGCAGCTTAGCTGAGGCGGGGTCGTACAATGAGCAGTTCTTC. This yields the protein CASSLAEAGSYNEQFF.